The subject of this entry is one T cell receptor beta chain. Its cognate antigen is unknown. This sample was taken from a study of T cells in localized non-small cell lung cancer. Generated by immunoSEQ multiplex PCR, the TCRdb table keeps only in-frame clones and is missing some. In the table there are over 45,000 clones, around 86% of which are singletons. Notes on the study in general: Longer overall survival was seen with higher T cell density measured in blood.

This CDR3 has 13 amino acids. Germline CDR1 is MNHNS and CDR2 is SASEGT. V shed 8 bases and J shed 3 bases, with 14 bases lying between them. This chain links TRBV6-1 with TRBJ2-7; D may be TRBD2 (6 bases). The sequence came from a female donor with stage II lung adenocarcinoma. Sequences were derived from PBMCs, sampled before any cancer treatment. The CDR3 is CASGGATGYEQYF. The CDR3 nucleotides are TGTGCCAGCGGCGGGGCCACGGGCTACGAGCAGTACTTC.